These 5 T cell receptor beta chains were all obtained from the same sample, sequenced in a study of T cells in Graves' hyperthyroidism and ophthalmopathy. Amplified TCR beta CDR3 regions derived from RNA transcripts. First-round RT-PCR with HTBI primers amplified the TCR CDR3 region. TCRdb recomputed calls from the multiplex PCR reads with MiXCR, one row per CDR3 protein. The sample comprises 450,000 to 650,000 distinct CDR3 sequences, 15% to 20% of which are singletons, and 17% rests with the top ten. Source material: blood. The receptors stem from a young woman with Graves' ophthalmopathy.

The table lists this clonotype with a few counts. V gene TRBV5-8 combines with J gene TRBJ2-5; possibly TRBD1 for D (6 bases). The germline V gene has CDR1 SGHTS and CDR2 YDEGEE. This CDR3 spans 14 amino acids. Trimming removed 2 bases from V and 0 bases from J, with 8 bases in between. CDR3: CASSFWTDQETQYF. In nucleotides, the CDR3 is TGTGCCAGCAGCTTCTGGACAGACCAAGAGACCCAGTACTTC. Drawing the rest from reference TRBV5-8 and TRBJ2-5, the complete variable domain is EAGVTQSPTHLIKTRGQQATLRCSPISGHTSVYWYQQALGLGLQFLLWYDEGEERNRGNFPPRFSGRQFPNYSSELNVNALELEDSALYLCASSFWTDQETQYFGPGTRLLVL.

Written as DNA, the CDR3 is TGTGCCAGCAGCGTAGGGAGACACGGTTTTTCACCCCTCCACTTT. Encoded protein: CASSVGRHGFSPLHF. V usage is TRBV9 and J usage is TRBJ1-6; no reliable D call. This CDR3 has 15 amino acids. Germline assignment: CDR1 SGDLS and CDR2 YYNGEE. V shed 0 bases and J shed 9 bases, with 13 bases lying between them.

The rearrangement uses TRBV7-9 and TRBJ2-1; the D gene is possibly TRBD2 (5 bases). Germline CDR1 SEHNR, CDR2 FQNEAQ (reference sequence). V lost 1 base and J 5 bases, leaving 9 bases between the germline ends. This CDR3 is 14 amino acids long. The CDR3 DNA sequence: TGTGCCAGCAGCTTAGGGTCGGGGAACAATGAGCAGTTCTTC. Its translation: CASSLGSGNNEQFF.

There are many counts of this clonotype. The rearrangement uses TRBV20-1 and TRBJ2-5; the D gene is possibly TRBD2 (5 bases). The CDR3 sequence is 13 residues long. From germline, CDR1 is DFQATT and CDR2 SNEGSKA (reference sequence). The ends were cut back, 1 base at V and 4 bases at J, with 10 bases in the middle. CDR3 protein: CSARASSRETQYF. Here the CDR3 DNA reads TGCAGTGCTAGAGCATCTAGCAGAGAGACCCAGTACTTC.

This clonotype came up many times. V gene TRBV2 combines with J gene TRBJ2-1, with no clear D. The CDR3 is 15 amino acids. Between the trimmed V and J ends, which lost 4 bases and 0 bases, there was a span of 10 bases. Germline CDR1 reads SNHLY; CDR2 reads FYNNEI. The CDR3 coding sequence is TGTGCCAGCAGTGTGGAACTAAGCTCCTACAATGAGCAGTTCTTC. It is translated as CASSVELSSYNEQFF.